The rows below give T cell receptor beta chains drawn from one sample of a study of T cell repertoires in cytomegalovirus infection. TCRdb re-called the reads with MiXCR, one entry per CDR3 protein. In the table there are about 740,000 distinct CDR3 sequences, about 40% of which are singletons. The source material was PBMCs. Source of these receptors: a human donor in good health (CMV status not recorded). Some clones in this sample may be carry-over from other donors' samples. CDR3s include the opening cysteine and the closing phenylalanine or tryptophan. Rows may omit the clone size; those that give it use once, few, many or a size class.

clone_size v_call cdr3_aa
NA TRBV7-4 CARSGPSGQGDQETQYF
NA TRBV7-9 CASSAGPLEQYF
NA TRBV12-3/TRBV12-4 CASSLGTVVSPDTQYF
few TRBV4-1 CASSPAQGNYGYTF
many TRBV7-6 CASSRPKDTGSGNTIYF
few TRBV6-8 CASSHLSEQYF
NA TRBV6-8 CASSYGRGTGEDTQYF
many TRBV7-2 CASSFRDRGYEQYF
NA TRBV5-1 CASSSEGSPLHF
NA TRBV6-6 CASSPSPGQRLNTDAFF
few TRBV2 CASGGRGATDTQYF
NA TRBV7-6 CASSLRGEYSANTGELFF
NA TRBV7-1 CASSSSGTREFF
few TRBV6-5 CASSYSRLAGVKRTGELFF
NA TRBV4-1 CASSQRDGSNQPQHF
NA TRBV7-3 CASRVEGQGNETLFF
few TRBV7-9 CASSLVLEAFF
NA TRBV6-5 CASSYDGWQETQYF
NA TRBV7-8 CASSLRGGVSRQQYF
NA TRBV5-1 CASSTEGGGEQYF
few TRBV7-2 CASSLALAVNSPLHF
many TRBV19 CASTYFNEQFF
NA TRBV12-3/TRBV12-4 CASNDPRSGNTIYF
NA TRBV5-5 CASSFGNSYEQYF
few TRBV10-3 CAISANRGLAEAFF
NA TRBV6-6 CASSFRQSMGQETQYF
few TRBV27 CASRPVAGGPKETQYF
few TRBV28 CASSSGPVEGNF
NA TRBV27 CASSIDPRQGSGANVLTF
NA TRBV19 CASTDRMYSSGNTIYF
few TRBV7-2 CASSLASETNSPLHF
NA TRBV28 CASSWGGAVGEKLFF
many TRBV28 CASSFDRQTQYF
NA TRBV14 CASSQDNPGMGLDTEAFF
few TRBV12-3/TRBV12-4 CASSLARWNNEQFF
NA TRBV12-3/TRBV12-4 CASSSSGINNEQFF
NA TRBV18 CASSPIQGNQPQHF
few TRBV7-8 CASTADRGLQETQYF
NA TRBV20-1 CSAREGTSEVPYEQYF